These T cell receptor beta chains were read from a single sample in a study of T cells of healthy individuals. TCRdb reprocessed the 5' RACE reads with MiXCR, giving one entry per CDR3 protein. Found here are more than 60,000 distinct CDR3 sequences, roughly 15% of them singletons; the top ten hold about 4.7%. The receptors stem from a human donor in good health. CDR3s include the opening cysteine and the closing phenylalanine or tryptophan. A D gene is named only where the DNA matches it firmly. Size tells how often a clone was seen (once, few, many) or the class of an expanded clone, and some rows leave it out.

d_call: -; j_call: TRBJ1-3; v_call: TRBV12-3/TRBV12-4; clone_size: many; cdr3_length: 17; cdr3_aa: CASSFSGRALSGNTIYF; cdr3_nt: TGTGCCAGCAGTTTCAGTGGAAGGGCCCTCTCTGGAAACACCATATATTTT
d_call: TRBD1; j_call: TRBJ1-1; v_call: TRBV28; clone_size: -; cdr3_length: 14; cdr3_aa: CASSWGQGATEAFF; cdr3_nt: TGTGCCAGCAGTTGGGGACAGGGGGCCACTGAAGCTTTCTTT
d_call: TRBD2; j_call: TRBJ2-1; v_call: TRBV4-1; clone_size: many; cdr3_length: 15; cdr3_aa: CASSPLAGDGNEQFF; cdr3_nt: TGCGCCAGCAGTCCCTTAGCGGGAGACGGGAATGAGCAGTTCTTC
d_call: -; j_call: TRBJ1-5; v_call: TRBV6-6; clone_size: few; cdr3_length: 13; cdr3_aa: CASSYLGDQPQHF; cdr3_nt: TGTGCCAGCAGTTACCTGGGTGATCAGCCCCAGCATTTT
d_call: -; j_call: TRBJ1-5; v_call: TRBV4-1; clone_size: many; cdr3_length: 13; cdr3_aa: CASSQVSDQPQHF; cdr3_nt: TGCGCCAGCAGCCAAGTTTCCGATCAGCCCCAGCATTTT
d_call: -; j_call: TRBJ2-3; v_call: TRBV3-1; clone_size: many; cdr3_length: 11; cdr3_aa: CASSQLDTQYF; cdr3_nt: TGTGCCAGCAGCCAATTAGATACGCAGTATTTT
d_call: TRBD2; j_call: TRBJ2-5; v_call: TRBV7-9; clone_size: once; cdr3_length: 18; cdr3_aa: CASSPPHLLRDYPETQYF; cdr3_nt: TGTGCCAGCAGCCCCCCCCATTTACTCCGGGACTACCCGGAGACCCAGTACTTC
d_call: -; j_call: TRBJ2-3; v_call: TRBV9; clone_size: few; cdr3_length: 14; cdr3_aa: CASSVDDSGLTQYF; cdr3_nt: TGTGCCAGCAGCGTAGATGATAGCGGACTCACGCAGTATTTT
d_call: TRBD2; j_call: TRBJ2-5; v_call: TRBV20-1; clone_size: few; cdr3_length: 14; cdr3_aa: CSAGLAGVQETQYF; cdr3_nt: TGCAGTGCTGGACTAGCGGGAGTACAAGAGACCCAGTACTTC
d_call: -; j_call: TRBJ2-2; v_call: TRBV11-2; clone_size: -; cdr3_length: 15; cdr3_aa: CASSLIRRNTGELFF; cdr3_nt: TGTGCCAGCAGCTTAATCCGCAGGAACACCGGGGAGCTGTTTTTT
d_call: TRBD2; j_call: TRBJ2-3; v_call: TRBV7-3; clone_size: many; cdr3_length: 13; cdr3_aa: CASSTEVGGTQYF; cdr3_nt: TGTGCCAGCAGCACAGAGGTCGGGGGGACGCAGTATTTT
d_call: -; j_call: TRBJ1-1; v_call: TRBV10-3; clone_size: many; cdr3_length: 16; cdr3_aa: CAIKVEARVNGTEAFF; cdr3_nt: TGTGCCATCAAAGTGGAGGCCAGGGTAAACGGCACTGAAGCTTTCTTT
d_call: -; j_call: TRBJ2-5; v_call: TRBV10-3; clone_size: few; cdr3_length: 11; cdr3_aa: CAISYGETQYF; cdr3_nt: TGTGCCATCAGTTATGGGGAGACCCAGTACTTC
d_call: -; j_call: TRBJ2-1; v_call: TRBV5-6; clone_size: many; cdr3_length: 14; cdr3_aa: CASSLAINPGEQFF; cdr3_nt: TGTGCCAGCAGCTTGGCGATCAACCCTGGTGAGCAGTTCTTC
d_call: -; j_call: TRBJ1-1; v_call: TRBV6-2/TRBV6-3; clone_size: few; cdr3_length: 12; cdr3_aa: CASSEDSFEAFF; cdr3_nt: TGTGCCAGCAGTGAAGACAGCTTTGAAGCTTTCTTT
d_call: TRBD1; j_call: TRBJ2-1; v_call: TRBV25-1; clone_size: many; cdr3_length: 16; cdr3_aa: CASSEQGQGPGNEQFF; cdr3_nt: TGTGCCAGCAGTGAACAAGGACAGGGGCCGGGGAATGAGCAGTTCTTC
d_call: -; j_call: TRBJ1-4; v_call: TRBV7-9; clone_size: -; cdr3_length: 12; cdr3_aa: CASSLNVEKLFF; cdr3_nt: TGTGCCAGCAGCTTGAACGTTGAAAAACTGTTTTTT
d_call: -; j_call: TRBJ1-1; v_call: TRBV9; clone_size: many; cdr3_length: 14; cdr3_aa: CASSHNEGSSGTFF; cdr3_nt: TGTGCCAGCAGCCACAACGAGGGGTCTTCGGGGACTTTCTTT
d_call: -; j_call: TRBJ2-7; v_call: TRBV6-1; clone_size: -; cdr3_length: 12; cdr3_aa: CASRDGTKGQYF; cdr3_nt: TGTGCCAGCAGGGACGGTACTAAAGGGCAGTACTTC
d_call: -; j_call: TRBJ2-2; v_call: TRBV7-9; clone_size: -; cdr3_length: 15; cdr3_aa: CASSRREANTGELFF; cdr3_nt: TGTGCCAGCAGCCGACGAGAGGCGAACACCGGGGAGCTGTTTTTT
d_call: -; j_call: TRBJ2-3; v_call: TRBV21-1; clone_size: few; cdr3_length: 17; cdr3_aa: CASSLRPSRGTPDTQYF; cdr3_nt: TGTGCCAGCAGCTTACGCCCGTCGAGGGGGACCCCGGATACGCAGTATTTT
d_call: -; j_call: TRBJ1-1; v_call: TRBV2; clone_size: many; cdr3_length: 13; cdr3_aa: CASSQGMNTEAFF; cdr3_nt: TGTGCCAGCAGTCAAGGGATGAACACTGAAGCTTTCTTT
d_call: -; j_call: TRBJ2-3; v_call: TRBV15; clone_size: few; cdr3_length: 17; cdr3_aa: CATSTGVSLAGTDTQYF; cdr3_nt: TGTGCCACCAGCACCGGAGTCAGCCTAGCTGGCACAGATACGCAGTATTTT
d_call: -; j_call: TRBJ2-5; v_call: TRBV2; clone_size: once; cdr3_length: 16; cdr3_aa: CASSARGRRGQETQYF; cdr3_nt: TGTGCCAGCAGCGCCAGGGGACGGCGGGGTCAAGAGACCCAGTACTTC
d_call: -; j_call: TRBJ1-1; v_call: TRBV19; clone_size: many; cdr3_length: 13; cdr3_aa: CASSISENTEAFF; cdr3_nt: TGTGCCAGTAGTATATCAGAGAACACTGAAGCTTTCTTT
d_call: TRBD1; j_call: TRBJ2-3; v_call: TRBV7-3; clone_size: few; cdr3_length: 18; cdr3_aa: CASSLSDLRDRATDTQYF; cdr3_nt: TGTGCCAGCAGCTTAAGCGATCTCCGGGACAGGGCCACAGATACGCAGTATTTT
d_call: TRBD2; j_call: TRBJ2-3; v_call: TRBV10-2; clone_size: many; cdr3_length: 17; cdr3_aa: CASSLSSGGASTDTQYF; cdr3_nt: TGCGCCAGCAGTCTGTCTAGCGGGGGGGCTAGCACAGATACGCAGTATTTT
d_call: -; j_call: TRBJ2-1; v_call: TRBV4-2; clone_size: many; cdr3_length: 17; cdr3_aa: CASSQERRTTLHNEQFF; cdr3_nt: TGTGCCAGCAGCCAAGAAAGGCGAACTACACTCCACAATGAGCAGTTCTTC
d_call: -; j_call: TRBJ1-6; v_call: TRBV20-1; clone_size: many; cdr3_length: 15; cdr3_aa: CSAMQTGSYNSPLHF; cdr3_nt: TGCAGTGCCATGCAGACAGGCTCCTATAATTCACCCCTCCACTTT
d_call: -; j_call: TRBJ1-5; v_call: TRBV6-2/TRBV6-3; clone_size: -; cdr3_length: 14; cdr3_aa: CASSYSGYWQPQHF; cdr3_nt: TGTGCCAGCAGTTACTCAGGGTATTGGCAGCCCCAGCATTTT
d_call: -; j_call: TRBJ1-6; v_call: TRBV6-5; clone_size: many; cdr3_length: 16; cdr3_aa: CASSYSIRRDNSPLHF; cdr3_nt: TGTGCCAGCAGTTACTCGATCCGACGGGATAATTCACCCCTCCACTTT
d_call: -; j_call: TRBJ2-3; v_call: TRBV27; clone_size: many; cdr3_length: 15; cdr3_aa: CASSRRLEFTDTQYF; cdr3_nt: TGTGCCAGCAGCCGACGACTGGAGTTCACAGATACGCAGTATTTT
d_call: TRBD1; j_call: TRBJ2-2; v_call: TRBV7-6; clone_size: -; cdr3_length: 18; cdr3_aa: CASSLVGATGGFTGELFF; cdr3_nt: TGTGCCAGCAGCTTAGTAGGGGCGACAGGGGGCTTCACCGGGGAGCTGTTTTTT
d_call: TRBD2; j_call: TRBJ2-1; v_call: TRBV27; clone_size: few; cdr3_length: 16; cdr3_aa: CASSSSGTSVYNEQFF; cdr3_nt: TGTGCCAGCAGTTCCTCCGGGACTAGCGTATACAATGAGCAGTTCTTC
d_call: TRBD1; j_call: TRBJ1-2; v_call: TRBV6-5; clone_size: few; cdr3_length: 13; cdr3_aa: CASRAQTGNGYTF; cdr3_nt: TGTGCCAGCAGGGCCCAGACAGGGAATGGCTACACCTTC
d_call: -; j_call: TRBJ1-1; v_call: TRBV5-5; clone_size: -; cdr3_length: 11; cdr3_aa: CASDEDTEAFF; cdr3_nt: TGTGCCAGCGATGAGGACACTGAAGCTTTCTTT
d_call: -; j_call: TRBJ2-1; v_call: TRBV29-1; clone_size: few; cdr3_length: 14; cdr3_aa: CSVPRGVSYNEQFF; cdr3_nt: TGCAGCGTTCCGAGGGGAGTCTCCTACAATGAGCAGTTCTTC
d_call: -; j_call: TRBJ1-1; v_call: TRBV5-1; clone_size: many; cdr3_length: 14; cdr3_aa: CASSLRTENTEAFF; cdr3_nt: TGCGCCAGCAGTTTGAGGACGGAGAACACTGAAGCTTTCTTT
d_call: -; j_call: TRBJ1-5; v_call: TRBV20-1; clone_size: few; cdr3_length: 14; cdr3_aa: CSAITGSEDQPQHF; cdr3_nt: TGCAGTGCAATAACAGGGTCTGAGGATCAGCCCCAGCATTTT
d_call: -; j_call: TRBJ2-1; v_call: TRBV27; clone_size: many; cdr3_length: 13; cdr3_aa: CASKYQENNEQFF; cdr3_nt: TGTGCCAGCAAATATCAGGAGAACAATGAGCAGTTCTTC
d_call: -; j_call: TRBJ2-2; v_call: TRBV7-9; clone_size: many; cdr3_length: 17; cdr3_aa: CASAPIVGGTNTGELFF; cdr3_nt: TGTGCCAGCGCCCCTATAGTGGGGGGAACGAACACCGGGGAGCTGTTTTTT
d_call: -; j_call: TRBJ2-1; v_call: TRBV10-3; clone_size: -; cdr3_length: 13; cdr3_aa: CAISEVAEGEEFF; cdr3_nt: TGTGCCATCAGTGAGGTAGCCGAGGGAGAGGAGTTCTTC
d_call: TRBD1; j_call: TRBJ2-3; v_call: TRBV9; clone_size: few; cdr3_length: 14; cdr3_aa: CASSDGTGEDTQYF; cdr3_nt: TGTGCCAGCAGCGACGGGACAGGGGAGGATACGCAGTATTTT
d_call: -; j_call: TRBJ1-2; v_call: TRBV11-2; clone_size: many; cdr3_length: 13; cdr3_aa: CASSPTGIYGYTF; cdr3_nt: TGTGCCAGCAGCCCTACAGGGATCTATGGCTACACCTTC
d_call: TRBD1; j_call: TRBJ1-2; v_call: TRBV5-1; clone_size: -; cdr3_length: 12; cdr3_aa: CASSVSGGGYTF; cdr3_nt: TGCGCCAGCAGCGTCTCAGGGGGTGGCTACACCTTC
d_call: -; j_call: TRBJ1-4; v_call: TRBV7-9; clone_size: few; cdr3_length: 14; cdr3_aa: CASSLTMHNEKLFF; cdr3_nt: TGTGCCAGCAGCCTGACGATGCATAATGAAAAACTGTTTTTT
d_call: TRBD2; j_call: TRBJ2-5; v_call: TRBV5-1; clone_size: many; cdr3_length: 13; cdr3_aa: CASYLAGEKTQYF; cdr3_nt: TGCGCCAGCTACCTAGCGGGAGAAAAGACCCAGTACTTC
d_call: TRBD1; j_call: TRBJ2-1; v_call: TRBV19; clone_size: many; cdr3_length: 14; cdr3_aa: CASSIGTGPSEQFF; cdr3_nt: TGTGCCAGTAGTATAGGGACAGGGCCATCTGAGCAGTTCTTC